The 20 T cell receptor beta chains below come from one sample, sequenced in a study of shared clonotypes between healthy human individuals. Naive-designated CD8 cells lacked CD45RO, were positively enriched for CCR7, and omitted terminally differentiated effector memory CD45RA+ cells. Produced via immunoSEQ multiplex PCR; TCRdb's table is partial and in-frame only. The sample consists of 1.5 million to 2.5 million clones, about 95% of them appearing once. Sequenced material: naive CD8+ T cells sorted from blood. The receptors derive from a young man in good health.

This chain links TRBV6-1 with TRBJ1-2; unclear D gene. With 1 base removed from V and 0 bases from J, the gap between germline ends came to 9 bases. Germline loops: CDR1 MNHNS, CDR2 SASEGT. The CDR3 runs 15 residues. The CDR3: CASSEGAFANYGYTF. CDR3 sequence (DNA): TGTGCCAGCAGTGAAGGTGCGTTCGCTAACTATGGCTACACCTTC.

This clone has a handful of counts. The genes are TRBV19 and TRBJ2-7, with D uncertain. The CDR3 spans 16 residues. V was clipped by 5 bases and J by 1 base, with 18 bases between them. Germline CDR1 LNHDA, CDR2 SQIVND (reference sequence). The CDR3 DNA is TGTGCCAGTAGTTCAGTGCAGGAACGTTCATCCTACGAGCAGTACTTC. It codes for CASSSVQERSSYEQYF.

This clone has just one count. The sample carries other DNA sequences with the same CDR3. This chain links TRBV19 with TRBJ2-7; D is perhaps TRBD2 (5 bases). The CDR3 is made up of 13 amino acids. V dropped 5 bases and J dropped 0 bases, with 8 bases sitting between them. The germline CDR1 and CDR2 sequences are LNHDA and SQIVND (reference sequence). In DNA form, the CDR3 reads TGTGCCAGTAGTCCCGGGATCTCCTACGAGCAGTACTTC. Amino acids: CASSPGISYEQYF.

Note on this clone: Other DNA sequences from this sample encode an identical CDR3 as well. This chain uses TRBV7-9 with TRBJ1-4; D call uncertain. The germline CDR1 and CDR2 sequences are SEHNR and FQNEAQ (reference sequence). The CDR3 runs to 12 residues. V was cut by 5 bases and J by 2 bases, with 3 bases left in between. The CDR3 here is CASSLTNEKLFF. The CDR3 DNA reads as TGTGCCAGCAGCCTCACTAATGAAAAACTGTTTTTT.

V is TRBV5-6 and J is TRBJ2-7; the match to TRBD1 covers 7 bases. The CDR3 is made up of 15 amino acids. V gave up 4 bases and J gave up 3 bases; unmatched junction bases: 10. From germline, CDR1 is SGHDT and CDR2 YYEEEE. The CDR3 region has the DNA TGTGCCAGCAGCCAAGAGACAGGGATAAACTACGAGCAGTACTTC. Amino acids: CASSQETGINYEQYF.

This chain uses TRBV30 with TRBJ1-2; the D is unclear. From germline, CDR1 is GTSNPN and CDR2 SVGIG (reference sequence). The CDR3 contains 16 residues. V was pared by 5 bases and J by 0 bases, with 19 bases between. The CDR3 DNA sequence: TGTGCCTGGGAGTCGCCGGACGTACAACCTAACTATGGCTACACCTTC. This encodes CAWESPDVQPNYGYTF.

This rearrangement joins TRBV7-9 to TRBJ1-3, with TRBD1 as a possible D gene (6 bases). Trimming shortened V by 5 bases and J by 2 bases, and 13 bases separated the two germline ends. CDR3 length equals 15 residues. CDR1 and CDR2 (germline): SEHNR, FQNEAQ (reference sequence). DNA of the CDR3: TGTGCCAGCAGCCTCCCGGGACAAGCTGGAAACACCATATATTTT. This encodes CASSLPGQAGNTIYF.

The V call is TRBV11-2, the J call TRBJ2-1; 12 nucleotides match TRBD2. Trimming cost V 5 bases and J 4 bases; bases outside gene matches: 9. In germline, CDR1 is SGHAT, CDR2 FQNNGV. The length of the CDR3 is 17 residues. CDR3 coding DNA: TGTGCCAGCAGCCTGACACGGACTAGCGGGGCTTACAATGAGCAGTTCTTC. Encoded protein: CASSLTRTSGAYNEQFF.

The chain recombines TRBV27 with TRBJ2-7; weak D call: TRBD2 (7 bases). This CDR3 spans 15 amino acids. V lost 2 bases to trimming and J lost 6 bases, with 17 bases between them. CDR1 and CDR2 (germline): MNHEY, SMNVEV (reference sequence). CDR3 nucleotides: TGTGCCAGCAGTTTAGTTGCGGGGGCTGCAGGCGAGCAGTACTTC. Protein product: CASSLVAGAAGEQYF.

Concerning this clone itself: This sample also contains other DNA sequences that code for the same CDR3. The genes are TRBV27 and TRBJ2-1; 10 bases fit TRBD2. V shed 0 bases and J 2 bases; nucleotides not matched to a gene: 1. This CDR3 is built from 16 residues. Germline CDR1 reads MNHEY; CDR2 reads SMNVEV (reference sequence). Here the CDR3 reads CASSLSSGGAYNEQFF. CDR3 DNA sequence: TGTGCCAGCAGTTTATCAAGCGGGGGGGCCTACAATGAGCAGTTCTTC.

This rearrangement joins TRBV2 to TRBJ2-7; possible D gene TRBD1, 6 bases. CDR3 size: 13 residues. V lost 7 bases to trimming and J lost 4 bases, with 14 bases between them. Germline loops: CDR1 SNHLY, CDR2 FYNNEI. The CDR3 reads CASNGRGLYEQYF. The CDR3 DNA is TGTGCCAGCAATGGCAGGGGCTTGTACGAGCAGTACTTC.

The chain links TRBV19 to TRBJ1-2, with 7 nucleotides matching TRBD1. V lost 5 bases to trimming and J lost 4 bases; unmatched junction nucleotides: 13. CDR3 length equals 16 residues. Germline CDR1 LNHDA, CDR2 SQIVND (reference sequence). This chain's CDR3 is CASSDPGTEGSYGYTF. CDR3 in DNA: TGTGCCAGTAGTGACCCCGGGACAGAGGGATCCTATGGCTACACCTTC.

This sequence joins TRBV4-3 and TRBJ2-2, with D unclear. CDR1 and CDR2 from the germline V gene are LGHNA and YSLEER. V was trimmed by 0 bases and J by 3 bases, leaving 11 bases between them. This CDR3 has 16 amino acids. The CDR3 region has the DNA TGCGCCAGCAGCCAAGATCAAACAGATCACACCGGGGAGCTGTTTTTT. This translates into CASSQDQTDHTGELFF.

The CDR3 spells CASSVEEEPQETQYF. CDR3 coding DNA: TGTGCCAGCAGCGTAGAAGAGGAACCCCAGGAGACCCAGTACTTC. V usage is TRBV9 and J usage is TRBJ2-5; D not certain. This CDR3 has 15 residues. Trimming pared 0 bases from V and 5 bases from J, leaving 14 bases between. Per germline, CDR1 SGDLS and CDR2 YYNGEE.

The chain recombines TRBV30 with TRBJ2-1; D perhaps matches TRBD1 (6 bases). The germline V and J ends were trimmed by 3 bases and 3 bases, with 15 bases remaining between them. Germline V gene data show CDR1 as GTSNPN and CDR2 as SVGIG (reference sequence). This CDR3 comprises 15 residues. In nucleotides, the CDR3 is TGTGCCTGGAGGGCTCCGAGACAGGTCTACAATGAGCAGTTCTTC. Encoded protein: CAWRAPRQVYNEQFF.

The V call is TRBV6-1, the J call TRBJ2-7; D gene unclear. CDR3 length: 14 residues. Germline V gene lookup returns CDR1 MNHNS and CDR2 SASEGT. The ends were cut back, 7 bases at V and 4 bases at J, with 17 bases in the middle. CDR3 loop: CASKEWPMAYEQYF. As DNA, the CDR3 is TGTGCCAGCAAGGAGTGGCCCATGGCGTACGAGCAGTACTTC.

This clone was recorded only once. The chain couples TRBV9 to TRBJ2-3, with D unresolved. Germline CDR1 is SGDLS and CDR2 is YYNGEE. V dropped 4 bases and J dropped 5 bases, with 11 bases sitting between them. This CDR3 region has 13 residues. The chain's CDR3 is CASSTTLGDTQYF. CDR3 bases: TGTGCCAGCAGCACCACTCTGGGAGATACGCAGTATTTT.

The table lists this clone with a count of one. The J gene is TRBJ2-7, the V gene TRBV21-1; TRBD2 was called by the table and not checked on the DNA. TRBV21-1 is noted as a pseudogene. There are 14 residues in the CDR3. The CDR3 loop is CASSKALLLEEQYF. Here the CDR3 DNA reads TGTGCCAGCAGCAAAGCGCTTTTGCTGGAGGAGCAGTACTTC.

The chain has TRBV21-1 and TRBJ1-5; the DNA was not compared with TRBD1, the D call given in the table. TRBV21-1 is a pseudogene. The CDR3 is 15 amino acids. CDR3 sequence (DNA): TGTGCCAGCATTATAGGGGTAGAGAGCAATCAGCCCCAGCATTTT. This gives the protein CASIIGVESNQPQHF.

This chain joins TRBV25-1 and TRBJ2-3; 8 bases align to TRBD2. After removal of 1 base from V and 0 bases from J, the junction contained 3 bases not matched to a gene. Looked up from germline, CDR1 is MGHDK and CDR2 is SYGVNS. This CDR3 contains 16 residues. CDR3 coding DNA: TGTGCCAGCAGTGAATGGTCTAGCGGGAGCACAGATACGCAGTATTTT. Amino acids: CASSEWSSGSTDTQYF.